A selection of T cell receptor beta chains follows, all from one sample in a study of long-term antiretroviral therapy in people with HIV. Assay used: immunoSEQ multiplex PCR; TCRdb lists only in-frame clones, some missing. Among tens of thousands of clones, approximately 82% were seen once, and the ten largest hold 5% to 7%. The sample consisted of unsorted PBMCs, taken 0.2 years after starting antiretroviral therapy. The source of these receptors is a woman aged 30 to 39 with HIV. Both conserved end residues are part of each CDR3.

TRBJ2-1	TRBV7-9	CASSLVIGQGGEQFF
TRBJ2-5	TRBV7-7	CASSWTPIETQYF
TRBJ2-2	TRBV15	CATSEWDRNTGELFF
TRBJ2-3	TRBV10-3	CAINQGLQTDTQYF
TRBJ2-1	TRBV5-5	CASSLQPMDEQFF
TRBJ1-6	TRBV30	CAWSLQDNSPLHF
TRBJ1-2	TRBV5-1	CASSAGIMDLRLTNYGYTF
TRBJ2-5	TRBV5-1	CASSLGGPQETQYF
TRBJ2-3	TRBV27	CASSPTTGTDTQYF
TRBJ1-1	TRBV19	CASSISSLSIAGTEAFF
TRBJ1-2	TRBV6-6	CASRDRVYGYTF
TRBJ2-5	TRBV5-1	CASSLESGGPGETQYF
TRBJ2-5	TRBV5-5	CASSSTEGTQYF
TRBJ1-6	TRBV6-5	CASRSRVFNSPLHF
TRBJ1-1	TRBV10-3	CAISGNTEAFF
TRBJ2-2	TRBV11-2	CASSFGGAGSGELFF
TRBJ2-3	TRBV29-1	CSVDRDADTQYF
TRBJ1-1	TRBV5-1	CASSLTGGGLSEAFF
TRBJ2-1	TRBV5-6	CASSLEGQGYNEQFF
TRBJ2-5	TRBV2	CASKAGGGETQYF
TRBJ1-3	TRBV7-9	CASGDPSVVGDTIYF